The TCR beta chain described here comes from a study of spatial heterogeneity in lung cancer. For the study at large: Consistent detection of more beta-chain than alpha-chain sequences was observed.

Time point indicated: sample taken at primary tumor resection. The authors sequenced whole RNA from tumor, nontumor lung or frozen PBMC without sorting. TCR cDNA molecules were tagged individually, and each one carried a unique molecular identifier. TCRdb used MiXCR to reprocess the 5' RACE reads, holding one entry per CDR3 protein. Among fewer than 16,000 distinct CDR3 sequences listed, around 3.3% were seen once. Trimming removed 4 bases from V and 0 bases from J; junction bases left unmatched: 3. The CDR3 runs 15 residues. This clonotype has only a few counts. The size of this beta chain means little, since it is a stray read in a library made for alpha chains.

This chain connects TRBV12-3 or TRBV12-4 to TRBJ2-3; 8 nucleotides match TRBD1. The TCR comes from a male donor with early-stage non-small cell lung cancer. The sample in question was normal lung tissue next to the tumor, obtained at surgery. The CDR3 coding sequence is TGTGCCAGCAGTTCGAGGACAGGGAGCACAGATACGCAGTATTTT. It translates to CASSSRTGSTDTQYF.